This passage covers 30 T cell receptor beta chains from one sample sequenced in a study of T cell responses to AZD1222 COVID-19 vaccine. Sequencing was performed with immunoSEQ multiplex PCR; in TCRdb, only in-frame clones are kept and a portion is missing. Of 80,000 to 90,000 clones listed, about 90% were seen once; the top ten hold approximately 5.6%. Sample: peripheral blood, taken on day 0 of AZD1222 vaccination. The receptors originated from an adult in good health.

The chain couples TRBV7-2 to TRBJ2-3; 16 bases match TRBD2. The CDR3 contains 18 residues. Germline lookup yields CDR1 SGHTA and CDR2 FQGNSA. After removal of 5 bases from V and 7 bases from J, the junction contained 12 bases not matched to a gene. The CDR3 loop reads CASSPSPGLAGGRNTQYF. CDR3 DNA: TGTGCCAGCAGCCCCAGCCCGGGACTAGCGGGAGGGAGGAATACGCAGTATTTT.

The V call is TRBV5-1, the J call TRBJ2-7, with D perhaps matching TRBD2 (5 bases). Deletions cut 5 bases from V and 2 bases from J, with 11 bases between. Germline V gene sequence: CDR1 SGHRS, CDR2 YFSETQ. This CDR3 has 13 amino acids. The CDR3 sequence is CASRRELTYEQYF. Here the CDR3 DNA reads TGCGCCAGCAGGAGGGAACTTACCTACGAGCAGTACTTC.

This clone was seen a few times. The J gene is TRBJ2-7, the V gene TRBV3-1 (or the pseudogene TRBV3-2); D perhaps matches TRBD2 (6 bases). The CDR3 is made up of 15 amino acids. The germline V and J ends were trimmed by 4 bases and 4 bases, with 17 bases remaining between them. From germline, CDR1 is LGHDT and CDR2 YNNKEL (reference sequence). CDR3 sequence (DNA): TGTGCCAGCAGCCGGGCGGGCGGGAAGGAATACGAGCAGTACTTC. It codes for CASSRAGGKEYEQYF.

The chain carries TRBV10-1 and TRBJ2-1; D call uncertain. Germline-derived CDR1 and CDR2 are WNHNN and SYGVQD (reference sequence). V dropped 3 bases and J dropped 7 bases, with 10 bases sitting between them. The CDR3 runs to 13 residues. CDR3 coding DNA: TGCGCCAGCAGTGATAATGCGGCGAATGAGCAGTTCTTC. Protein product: CASSDNAANEQFF.

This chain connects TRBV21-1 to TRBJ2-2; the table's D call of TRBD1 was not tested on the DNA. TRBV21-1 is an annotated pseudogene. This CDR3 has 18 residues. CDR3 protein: CASSKKEDREECTGELFF. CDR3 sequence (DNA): TGTGCCAGCAGCAAGAAAGAGGACAGGGAGGAGTGCACCGGGGAGCTGTTTTTT.

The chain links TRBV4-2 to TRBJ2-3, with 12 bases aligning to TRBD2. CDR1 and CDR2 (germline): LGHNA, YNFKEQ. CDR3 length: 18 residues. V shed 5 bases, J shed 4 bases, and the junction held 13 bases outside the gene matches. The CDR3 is CASSLASGRANLPDTQYF. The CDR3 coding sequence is TGTGCCAGCAGCTTGGCTAGCGGGAGGGCCAATTTGCCAGATACGCAGTATTTT.

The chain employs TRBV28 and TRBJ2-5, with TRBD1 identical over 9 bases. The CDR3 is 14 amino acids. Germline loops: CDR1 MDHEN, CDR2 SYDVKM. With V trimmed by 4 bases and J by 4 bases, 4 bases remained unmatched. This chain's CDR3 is CASSYRTGVETQYF. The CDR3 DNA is TGTGCCAGCAGTTACCGGACAGGGGTAGAGACCCAGTACTTC.

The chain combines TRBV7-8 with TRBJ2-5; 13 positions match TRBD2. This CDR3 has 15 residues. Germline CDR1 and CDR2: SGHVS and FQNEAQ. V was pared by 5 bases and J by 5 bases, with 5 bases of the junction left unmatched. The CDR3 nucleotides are TGTGCCAGCAGCCGACTAGCGGGAGGCTACGAGACCCAGTACTTC. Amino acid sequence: CASSRLAGGYETQYF.

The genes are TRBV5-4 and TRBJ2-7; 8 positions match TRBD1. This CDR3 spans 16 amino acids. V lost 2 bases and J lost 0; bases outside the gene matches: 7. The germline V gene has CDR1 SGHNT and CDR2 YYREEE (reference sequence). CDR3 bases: TGTGCCAGCAGCTTTAAGACAGGGGACTCCTCCTACGAGCAGTACTTC. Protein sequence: CASSFKTGDSSYEQYF.

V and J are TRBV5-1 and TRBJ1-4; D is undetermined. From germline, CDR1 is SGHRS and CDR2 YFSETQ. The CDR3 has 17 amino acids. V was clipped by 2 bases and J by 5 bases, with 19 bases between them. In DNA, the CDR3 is TGCGCCAGCAGCTTCCTACCCGAGGCGAACCCGAATGAAAAACTGTTTTTT. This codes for CASSFLPEANPNEKLFF.

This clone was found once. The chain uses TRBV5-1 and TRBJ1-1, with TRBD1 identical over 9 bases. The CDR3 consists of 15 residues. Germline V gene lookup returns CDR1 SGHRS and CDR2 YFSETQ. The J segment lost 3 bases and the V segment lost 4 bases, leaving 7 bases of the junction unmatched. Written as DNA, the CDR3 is TGCGCCAGCAGCCCGGGACAGGGTTGGGACACTGAAGCTTTCTTT. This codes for CASSPGQGWDTEAFF.

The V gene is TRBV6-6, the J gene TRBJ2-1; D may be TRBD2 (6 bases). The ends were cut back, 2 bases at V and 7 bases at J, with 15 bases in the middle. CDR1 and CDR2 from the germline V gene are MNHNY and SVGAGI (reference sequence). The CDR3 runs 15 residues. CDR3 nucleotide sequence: TGTGCCAGCAGTTACAGGCAGGGAGGAAGGAATGAGCAGTTCTTC. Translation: CASSYRQGGRNEQFF.

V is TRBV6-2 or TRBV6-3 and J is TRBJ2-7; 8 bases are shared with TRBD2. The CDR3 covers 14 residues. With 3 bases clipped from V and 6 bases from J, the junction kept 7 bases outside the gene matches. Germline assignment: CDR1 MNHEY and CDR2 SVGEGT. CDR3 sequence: CASSYGGGKIEQYF. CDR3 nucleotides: TGTGCCAGCAGTTATGGCGGGGGGAAGATCGAGCAGTACTTC.

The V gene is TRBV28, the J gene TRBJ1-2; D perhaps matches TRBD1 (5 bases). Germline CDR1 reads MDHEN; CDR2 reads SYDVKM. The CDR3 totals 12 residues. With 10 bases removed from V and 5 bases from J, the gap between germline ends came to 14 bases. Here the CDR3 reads CATRTGPYGYTF. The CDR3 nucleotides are TGTGCCACCCGAACAGGACCGTATGGCTACACCTTC.

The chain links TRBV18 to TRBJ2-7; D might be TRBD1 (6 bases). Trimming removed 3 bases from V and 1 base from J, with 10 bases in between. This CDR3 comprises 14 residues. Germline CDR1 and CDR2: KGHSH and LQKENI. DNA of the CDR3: TGTGCCAGCTCACCTCCAGGACAGTCCTACGAGCAGTACTTC. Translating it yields CASSPPGQSYEQYF.

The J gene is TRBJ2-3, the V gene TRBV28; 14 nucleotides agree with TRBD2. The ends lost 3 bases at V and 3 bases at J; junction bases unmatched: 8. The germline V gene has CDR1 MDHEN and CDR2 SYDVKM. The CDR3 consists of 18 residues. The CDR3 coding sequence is TGTGCCAGCAGTTTCCCTGGGACTAGCGGGAGTGGAACAGATACGCAGTATTTT. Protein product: CASSFPGTSGSGTDTQYF.

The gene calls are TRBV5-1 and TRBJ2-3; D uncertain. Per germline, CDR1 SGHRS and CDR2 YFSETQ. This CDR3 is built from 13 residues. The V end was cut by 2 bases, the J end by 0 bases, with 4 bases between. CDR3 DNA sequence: TGCGCCAGCAGCTTTAGTAGCACAGATACGCAGTATTTT. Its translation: CASSFSSTDTQYF.

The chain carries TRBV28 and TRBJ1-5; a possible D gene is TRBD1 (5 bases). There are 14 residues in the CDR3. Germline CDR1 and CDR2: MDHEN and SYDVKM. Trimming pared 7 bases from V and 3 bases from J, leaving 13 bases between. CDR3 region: CASTRGGSNQPQHF. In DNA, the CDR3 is TGTGCCAGCACCCGGGGGGGGTCCAATCAGCCCCAGCATTTT.

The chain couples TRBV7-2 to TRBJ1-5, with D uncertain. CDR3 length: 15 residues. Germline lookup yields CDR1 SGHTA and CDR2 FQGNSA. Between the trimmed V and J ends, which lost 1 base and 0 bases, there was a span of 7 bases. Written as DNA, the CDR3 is TGTGCCAGCAGCTTAGAGGTCCTTAGCAATCAGCCCCAGCATTTT. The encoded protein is CASSLEVLSNQPQHF.

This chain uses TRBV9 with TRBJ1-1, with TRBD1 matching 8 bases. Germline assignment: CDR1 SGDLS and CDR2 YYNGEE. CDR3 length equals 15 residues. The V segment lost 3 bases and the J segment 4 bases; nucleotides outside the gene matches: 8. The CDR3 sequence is CASSDGTGLRTEAFF. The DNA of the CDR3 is TGTGCCAGCAGCGACGGGACAGGCCTTCGCACTGAAGCTTTCTTT.

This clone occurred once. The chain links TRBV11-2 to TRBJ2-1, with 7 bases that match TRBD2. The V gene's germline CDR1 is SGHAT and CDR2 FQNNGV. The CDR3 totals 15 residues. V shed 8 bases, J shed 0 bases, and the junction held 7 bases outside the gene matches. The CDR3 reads CASASGGSSYNEQFF. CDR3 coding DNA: TGTGCCAGCGCCTCGGGGGGAAGCTCCTACAATGAGCAGTTCTTC.

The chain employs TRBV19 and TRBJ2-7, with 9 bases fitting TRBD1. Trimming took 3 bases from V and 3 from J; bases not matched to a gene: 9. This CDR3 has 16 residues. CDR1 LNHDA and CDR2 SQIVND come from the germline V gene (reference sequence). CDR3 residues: CASSILVGQGNYEQYF. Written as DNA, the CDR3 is TGTGCCAGTAGTATTCTAGTTGGACAGGGGAACTACGAGCAGTACTTC.

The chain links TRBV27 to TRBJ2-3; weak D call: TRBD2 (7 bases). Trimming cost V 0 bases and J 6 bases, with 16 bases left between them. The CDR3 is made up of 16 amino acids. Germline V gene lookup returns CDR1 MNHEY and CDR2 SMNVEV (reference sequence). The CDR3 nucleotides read TGTGCCAGCAGTTTATCGTACCGGGGAGGGGGGGATACGCAGTATTTT. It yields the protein CASSLSYRGGGDTQYF.

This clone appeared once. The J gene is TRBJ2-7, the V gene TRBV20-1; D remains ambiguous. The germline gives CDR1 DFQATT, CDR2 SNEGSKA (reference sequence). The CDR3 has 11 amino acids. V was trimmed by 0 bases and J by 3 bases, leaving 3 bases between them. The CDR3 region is CSARDLYEQYF. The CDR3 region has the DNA TGCAGTGCTAGAGATCTCTACGAGCAGTACTTC.

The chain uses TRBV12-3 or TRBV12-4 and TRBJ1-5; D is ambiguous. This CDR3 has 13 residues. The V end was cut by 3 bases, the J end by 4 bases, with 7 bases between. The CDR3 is CASSLAGNQPQHF. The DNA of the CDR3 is TGTGCCAGCAGTTTGGCCGGGAATCAGCCCCAGCATTTT.

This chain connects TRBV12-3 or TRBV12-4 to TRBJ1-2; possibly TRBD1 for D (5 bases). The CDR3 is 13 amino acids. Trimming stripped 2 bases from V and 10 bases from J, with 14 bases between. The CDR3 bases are TGTGCCAGCAGTTTACCAGGGTCGCGCCACTACACCTTC. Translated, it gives CASSLPGSRHYTF.

Here the CDR3 reads CASSPNLPTGVELNTEAFF. The CDR3 coding sequence is TGTGCCAGCAGCCCTAATCTTCCGACAGGGGTTGAACTGAACACTGAAGCTTTCTTT. The gene calls are TRBV9 and TRBJ1-1; 8 nucleotides agree with TRBD1. V shed 4 bases, J shed 0 bases, and the junction held 17 bases outside the gene matches. The CDR3 spans 19 residues. The germline V gene encodes CDR1 SGDLS and CDR2 YYNGEE. Full variable domain (remainder filled in from reference TRBV9 and TRBJ1-1): DSGVTQTPKHLITATGQRVTLRCSPRSGDLSVYWYQQSLDQGLQFLIQYYNGEERAKGNILERFSAQQFPDLHSELNLSSLELGDSALYFCASSPNLPTGVELNTEAFFGQGTRLTVV.

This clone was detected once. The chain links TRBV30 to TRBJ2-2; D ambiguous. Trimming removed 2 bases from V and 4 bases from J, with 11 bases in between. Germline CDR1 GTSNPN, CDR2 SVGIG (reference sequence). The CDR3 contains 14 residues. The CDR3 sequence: CAWSLGFATGELFF. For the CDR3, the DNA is TGTGCCTGGAGTTTGGGGTTTGCCACCGGGGAGCTGTTTTTT.

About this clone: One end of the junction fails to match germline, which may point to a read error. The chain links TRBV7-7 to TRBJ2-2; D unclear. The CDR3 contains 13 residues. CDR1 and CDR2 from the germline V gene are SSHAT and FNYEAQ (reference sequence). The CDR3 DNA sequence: TGTGCTAGCAGCCCGAGATACACCGGGGAGCTGTTTTTT. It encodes CASSPRYTGELFF.

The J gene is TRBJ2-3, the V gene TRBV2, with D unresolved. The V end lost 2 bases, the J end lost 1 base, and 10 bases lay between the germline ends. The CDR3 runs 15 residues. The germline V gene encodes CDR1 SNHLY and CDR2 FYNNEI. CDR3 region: CASSEWGIGTDTQYF. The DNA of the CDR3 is TGTGCCAGCAGTGAATGGGGAATAGGCACAGATACGCAGTATTTT.